Listed below are T cell receptor beta chains from one sample, sequenced in a study of blood T cell repertoires in COVID-19. Measured with immunoSEQ multiplex PCR; TCRdb has only the in-frame clones, and not every one. The sample contains hundreds of thousands of clones, approximately 86% of which appear only once. The sample was peripheral blood. The receptors shown here come from a human donor in a cohort sampled during active COVID-19. CDR3s include the opening cysteine and the closing phenylalanine or tryptophan. D genes are given only for firm matches. Expanded clones are given a class, and other clones once, few, many or no size at all.

>TRBJ1-6|TRBV5-4|NA|NA
CASSAEPDSPLHF
TGTGCCAGCAGCGCCGAACCAGATTCACCCCTCCACTTT
>TRBJ2-1|TRBV19|TRBD2|NA
CASSIEASGMWNEQFF
TGTGCCAGTAGTATAGAGGCTAGCGGGATGTGGAATGAGCAGTTCTTC
>TRBJ1-3|TRBV6-6|NA|NA
CASSDTDRKNTIYF
TGTGCCAGCAGTGATACTGACAGGAAAAACACCATATATTTT
>TRBJ1-4|TRBV6-5|NA|NA
CASRETRRDEKLFF
TGTGCCAGCAGGGAGACCCGACGGGATGAAAAACTGTTTTTT
>TRBJ2-1|TRBV7-2|NA|NA
CASSLILYEQFF
TGTGCCAGCAGCCTCATACTATATGAGCAGTTCTTC
>TRBJ1-1|TRBV12-3/TRBV12-4|NA|few
CASSSTENTEAFF
TGTGCCAGCAGTTCTACAGAGAACACTGAAGCTTTCTTT
>TRBJ2-3|TRBV28|NA|NA
CASAGGGTDTQYF
TGTGCCAGCGCCGGCGGGGGCACAGATACGCAGTATTTT
>TRBJ2-2|TRBV5-1|NA|NA
CASSLVPGADTGELFF
TGCGCCAGCAGCTTGGTTCCAGGGGCCGATACCGGGGAGCTGTTTTTT
>TRBJ2-5|TRBV5-8|NA|few
CASSFLTGETQYF
TGTGCCAGCAGCTTCCTTACAGGGGAGACCCAGTACTTC
>TRBJ2-5|TRBV5-6|NA|NA
CASSPQGGSQYF
TGTGCCAGCAGCCCCCAGGGTGGGTCCCAGTACTTC
>TRBJ2-3|TRBV7-9|NA|NA
CASSLLEDTQYF
TGTGCCAGCAGCCTCCTTGAGGATACGCAGTATTTT
>TRBJ2-2|TRBV18|NA|NA
CASSNRAGELFF
TGTGCCAGCTCAAACAGGGCCGGGGAGCTGTTTTTT
>TRBJ2-2|TRBV4-2|TRBD2|NA
CASSQDPGGAPSNTGELFF
TGTGCCAGCAGCCAAGATCCGGGGGGGGCCCCTTCGAACACCGGGGAGCTGTTTTTT
>TRBJ1-1|TRBV19|TRBD1|NA
CASSEWDSYNTEAFF
TGTGCCAGTAGTGAGTGGGACAGCTATAACACTGAAGCTTTCTTT
>TRBJ1-2|TRBV10-3|TRBD1|NA
CAISLDRMGNGYTF
TGTGCCATCAGTCTGGACAGGATGGGTAATGGCTACACCTTC
>TRBJ2-2|TRBV5-1|NA|NA
CASSTTGPRTGELFF
TGCGCCAGCAGCACGACAGGTCCGAGGACCGGGGAGCTGTTTTTT
>TRBJ1-1|TRBV20-1|NA|NA
CSASPSGAEAFF
TGCAGTGCTAGTCCTTCAGGGGCTGAAGCTTTCTTT
>TRBJ2-5|TRBV5-6|NA|NA
CASSRPIDRYQETQYF
TGTGCCAGCAGCCGCCCGATAGACAGATACCAAGAGACCCAGTACTTC
>TRBJ1-4|TRBV24-1|TRBD1|NA
CATSDGDREKLFF
TGTGCCACCAGTGATGGGGACAGAGAAAAACTGTTTTTT
>TRBJ1-4|TRBV19|TRBD1|NA
CASSTRSADRAATNEKLFF
TGTGCCAGTAGCACCCGGTCCGCGGACAGGGCTGCAACTAATGAAAAACTGTTTTTT
>TRBJ1-2|TRBV19|NA|few
CASSEQANYGYTF
TGTGCCAGTAGTGAACAGGCTAACTATGGCTACACCTTC
>TRBJ2-1|TRBV7-8|NA|few
CASSLAGRDFNEQFF
TGTGCCAGCAGCTTAGCCGGCCGGGACTTCAATGAGCAGTTCTTC
>TRBJ1-4|TRBV5-1|TRBD1|NA
CASSWTGLNEKLFF
TGCGCCAGCAGCTGGACAGGGCTTAATGAAAAACTGTTTTTT
>TRBJ2-7|TRBV4-1|NA|few
CASSQEEGALTYEQYF
TGCGCCAGCAGCCAAGAGGAAGGGGCCCTAACCTACGAGCAGTACTTC
>TRBJ1-2|TRBV18|NA|NA
CASSPRGRDYGYTF
TGTGCCAGCTCACCACGTGGCAGGGACTATGGCTACACCTTC
>TRBJ2-7|TRBV18|TRBD2|NA
CASSRTLGTSGRYNEQYF
TGTGCCAGCTCACGCACTCTAGGGACTAGCGGGAGATATAACGAGCAGTACTTC
>TRBJ2-2|TRBV14|NA|NA
CASSLVHTGELFF
TGTGCCAGCAGCCTAGTACACACCGGGGAGCTGTTTTTT
>TRBJ2-7|TRBV3-1/TRBV3-2|TRBD1|NA
CASSQERPGQGIGEQYF
TGTGCCAGCAGCCAAGAACGACCGGGACAGGGAATCGGCGAGCAGTACTTC
>TRBJ2-7|TRBV3-1/TRBV3-2|TRBD2|NA
CASSQSGRAYEQYF
TGTGCCAGCAGCCAAAGCGGGAGGGCCTACGAGCAGTACTTC
>TRBJ1-1|TRBV19|TRBD1|NA
CASSSGQGLNTEAFF
TGTGCCAGTAGTAGCGGACAGGGACTGAACACTGAAGCTTTCTTT
>TRBJ2-5|TRBV5-4|TRBD2|NA
CASSFKRGGPGETQYF
TGTGCCAGCAGCTTCAAGCGGGGGGGCCCCGGGGAGACCCAGTACTTC
>TRBJ2-5|TRBV7-9|TRBD2|NA
CASSKLAGGQETQYF
TGTGCCAGCAGCAAACTAGCGGGAGGCCAAGAGACCCAGTACTTC
>TRBJ2-3|TRBV7-9|TRBD2|NA
CASSFSGRASSTQYF
TGTGCCAGCAGCTTTAGCGGGAGGGCCAGTAGTACGCAGTATTTT
>TRBJ2-2|TRBV5-1|NA|NA
CASSLLPGSDTGELFF
TGCGCCAGCAGCTTGTTACCCGGGTCGGACACCGGGGAGCTGTTTTTT
>TRBJ2-3|TRBV19|TRBD2|NA
CASSIVTSGRGNTQYF
TGTGCCAGTAGTATTGTGACTAGCGGGAGAGGCAATACGCAGTATTTT
>TRBJ2-1|TRBV27|TRBD2|NA
CASKTSGRGIYNEQFF
TGTGCCAGCAAAACTAGCGGGAGAGGAATTTACAATGAGCAGTTCTTC
>TRBJ2-5|TRBV4-1|TRBD1|NA
CASSHPRQGKTQYF
TGCGCCAGCAGCCACCCCCGACAGGGGAAGACCCAGTACTTC
>TRBJ1-1|TRBV5-1|TRBD1|NA
CASSFWTGSNTEAFF
TGCGCCAGCAGCTTCTGGACAGGATCAAACACTGAAGCTTTCTTT
>TRBJ2-5|TRBV30|TRBD2|once
CAWSGVGRPGGQETQYF
TGTGCCTGGAGTGGGGTGGGGAGGCCGGGGGGGCAAGAGACCCAGTACTTC
>TRBJ2-3|TRBV21-1|NA|NA
CASSKPEGLSVTDTQYF
TGTGCCAGCAGCAAACCGGAAGGGCTTAGCGTCACAGATACGCAGTATTTT
>TRBJ2-3|TRBV9|NA|NA
CASSGGSTDTQYF
TGTGCCAGCAGCGGCGGTAGCACAGATACGCAGTATTTT
>TRBJ1-1|TRBV7-2|TRBD1|NA
CASSRPGTGIAFF
TGTGCCAGCAGCCGCCCCGGGACAGGGATCGCTTTCTTT
>TRBJ2-6|TRBV27|TRBD2|NA
CASSFLTSGGLSGANVLTF
TGTGCCAGCAGTTTCCTCACTAGCGGGGGCCTCTCCGGGGCCAACGTCCTGACTTTC
>TRBJ1-5|TRBV23-1|TRBD1|NA
CASSQSGQECNQPQHF
TGCGCCAGCAGTCAATCAGGACAGGAGTGCAATCAGCCCCAGCATTTT
>TRBJ2-1|TRBV5-1|TRBD2|NA
CASSFSGENEFF
TGCGCCAGCAGCTTTAGCGGGGAGAATGAGTTCTTC
>TRBJ1-6|TRBV5-1|TRBD1|NA
CASSLTGVYSPLHF
TGCGCCAGCAGCCTTACAGGGGTTTATTCACCCCTCCACTTT
>TRBJ2-1|TRBV5-6|NA|NA
CASSPPAAGAYNEQFF
TGTGCCAGCAGCCCGCCGGCTGCGGGTGCCTACAATGAGCAGTTCTTC
>TRBJ1-2|TRBV27|NA|once
CASSGTDSFYGYTF
TGTGCCAGCAGTGGGACGGACAGTTTCTATGGCTACACCTTC
>TRBJ2-7|TRBV12-3/TRBV12-4|TRBD1|NA
CASSLGSGGEQYF
TGTGCCAGCAGTTTAGGGTCAGGGGGCGAGCAGTACTTC